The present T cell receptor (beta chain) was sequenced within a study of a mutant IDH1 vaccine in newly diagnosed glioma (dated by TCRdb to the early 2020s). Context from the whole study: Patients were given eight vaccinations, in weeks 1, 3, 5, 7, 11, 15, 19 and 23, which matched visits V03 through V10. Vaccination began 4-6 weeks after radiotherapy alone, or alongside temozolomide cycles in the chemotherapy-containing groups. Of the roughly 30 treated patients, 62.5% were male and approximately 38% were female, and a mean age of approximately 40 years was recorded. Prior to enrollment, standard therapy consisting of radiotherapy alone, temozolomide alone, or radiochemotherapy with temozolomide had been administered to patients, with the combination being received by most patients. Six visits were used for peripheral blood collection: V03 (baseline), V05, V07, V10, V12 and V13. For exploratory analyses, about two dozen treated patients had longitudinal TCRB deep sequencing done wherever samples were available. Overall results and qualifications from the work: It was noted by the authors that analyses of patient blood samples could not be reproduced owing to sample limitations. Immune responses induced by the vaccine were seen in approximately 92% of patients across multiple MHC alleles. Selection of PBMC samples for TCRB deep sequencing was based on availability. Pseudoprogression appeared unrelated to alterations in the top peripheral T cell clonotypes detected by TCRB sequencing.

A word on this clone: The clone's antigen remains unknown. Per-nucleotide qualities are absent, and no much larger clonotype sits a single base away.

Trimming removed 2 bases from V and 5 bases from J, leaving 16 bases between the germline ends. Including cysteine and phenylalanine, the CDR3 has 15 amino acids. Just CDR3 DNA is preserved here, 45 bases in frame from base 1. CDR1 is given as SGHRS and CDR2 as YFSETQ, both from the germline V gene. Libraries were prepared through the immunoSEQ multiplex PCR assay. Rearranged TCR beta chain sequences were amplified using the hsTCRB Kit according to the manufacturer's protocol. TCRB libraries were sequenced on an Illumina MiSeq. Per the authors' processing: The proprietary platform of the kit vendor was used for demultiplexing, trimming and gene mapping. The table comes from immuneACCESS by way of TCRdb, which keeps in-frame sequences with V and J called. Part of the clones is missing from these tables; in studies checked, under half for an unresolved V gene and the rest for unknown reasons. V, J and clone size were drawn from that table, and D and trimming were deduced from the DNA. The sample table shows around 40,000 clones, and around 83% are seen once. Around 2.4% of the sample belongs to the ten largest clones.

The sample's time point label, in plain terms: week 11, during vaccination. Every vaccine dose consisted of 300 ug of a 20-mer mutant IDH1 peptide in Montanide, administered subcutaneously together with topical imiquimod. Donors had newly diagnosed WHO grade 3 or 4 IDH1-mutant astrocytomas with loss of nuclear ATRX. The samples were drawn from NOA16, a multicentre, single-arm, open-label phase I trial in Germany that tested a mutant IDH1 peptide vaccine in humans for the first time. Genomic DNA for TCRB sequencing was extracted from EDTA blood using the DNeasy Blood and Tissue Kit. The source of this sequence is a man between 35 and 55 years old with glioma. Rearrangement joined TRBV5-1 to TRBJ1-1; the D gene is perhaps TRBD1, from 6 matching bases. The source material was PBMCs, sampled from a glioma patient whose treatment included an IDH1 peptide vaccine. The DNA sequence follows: TGCGCCAGCAGCTTCGGGGACACCCAGAAAACTGAAGCTTTCTTT. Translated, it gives CASSFGDTQKTEAFF.